A selection of T cell receptor beta chains follows, all from one sample in a study of T cells in Graves' hyperthyroidism and ophthalmopathy. TCRdb called the multiplex PCR reads again in MiXCR, with one record for every CDR3 protein. The sample yields more than 150,000 distinct CDR3 sequences, about a sixth seen once. What was sequenced was blood. These TCRs come from a woman between 45 and 65 years old with Graves' hyperthyroidism. Both conserved end residues are part of each CDR3. Each record gives: V gene, J gene, clone size, D gene, CDR3 DNA, CDR3 protein. A D gene is named only where the DNA matches it firmly. The size field is filled for only some rows; it gives once, few, many or a size class.

v_call: TRBV29-1
j_call: TRBJ2-3
clone_size: many
d_call: TRBD1
cdr3_nt: TGCAGCGTTAGACAGGGGGTGAGCACAGATACGCAGTATTTT
cdr3_aa: CSVRQGVSTDTQYF

v_call: TRBV5-4
j_call: TRBJ1-1
clone_size: many
d_call: TRBD1
cdr3_nt: TGTGCCAGCAGCTTGTGGGGGACAGGGTCCACTGAAGCTTTCTTT
cdr3_aa: CASSLWGTGSTEAFF

v_call: TRBV14
j_call: TRBJ1-2
clone_size: many
d_call: TRBD1
cdr3_nt: TGTGCCAGCAGCCTAAACCTCGGACAGGGGGCGGTTGGCTACACCTTC
cdr3_aa: CASSLNLGQGAVGYTF

v_call: TRBV28
j_call: TRBJ2-2
clone_size: -
d_call: TRBD1
cdr3_nt: TGTGCCAGCAGCTGGACAGGGGGCGGTTCCGCCGGGGAGCTGTTTTTT
cdr3_aa: CASSWTGGGSAGELFF

v_call: TRBV6-4
j_call: TRBJ1-5
clone_size: -
d_call: -
cdr3_nt: TGTGCCAGCAGTGACCTACAGCTAAATCAGCCCCAGCATTTT
cdr3_aa: CASSDLQLNQPQHF

v_call: TRBV6-1
j_call: TRBJ1-3
clone_size: -
d_call: -
cdr3_nt: TGTGCCAGCAGCGACCGCGGGATTTTTAACTTCTCTGGAAACACCATATATTTT
cdr3_aa: CASSDRGIFNFSGNTIYF

v_call: TRBV19
j_call: TRBJ1-2
clone_size: many
d_call: TRBD1
cdr3_nt: TGTGCCAGTAGTATAACCGGGACAGGAAGAGGCTACACCTTC
cdr3_aa: CASSITGTGRGYTF

v_call: TRBV2
j_call: TRBJ1-1
clone_size: many
d_call: -
cdr3_nt: TGTGCCAGCAGCAACCAGGGCGGTGTTCAAGCTTTCTTT
cdr3_aa: CASSNQGGVQAFF

v_call: TRBV5-6
j_call: TRBJ1-2
clone_size: many
d_call: TRBD1
cdr3_nt: TGTGCCAGCAGCGAGGGACAGAGTAACTATGGCTACACCTTC
cdr3_aa: CASSEGQSNYGYTF

v_call: TRBV11-2
j_call: TRBJ1-1
clone_size: many
d_call: TRBD1
cdr3_nt: TGTGCCAGCAGCTATACAAGACAGGGCACGGCTTTCTTT
cdr3_aa: CASSYTRQGTAFF

v_call: TRBV20-1
j_call: TRBJ1-5
clone_size: many
d_call: TRBD1
cdr3_nt: TGCAGTGCTAGATATCCAGGGGGCGGCAATCAGCCCCAGCATTTT
cdr3_aa: CSARYPGGGNQPQHF

v_call: TRBV6-2/TRBV6-3
j_call: TRBJ2-3
clone_size: many
d_call: -
cdr3_nt: TGTGCCAGCAGTTCAGCCCTCGGGGGGCGAGGAGATACGCAGTATTTT
cdr3_aa: CASSSALGGRGDTQYF

v_call: TRBV6-5
j_call: TRBJ1-5
clone_size: many
d_call: -
cdr3_nt: TGTGCCAGCAGTTACCACAGTCTTAATCAGCCCCAGCATTTT
cdr3_aa: CASSYHSLNQPQHF

v_call: TRBV15
j_call: TRBJ1-5
clone_size: many
d_call: -
cdr3_nt: TGTGCCACCAGCAGAGATCATCGGACAGCAAATCAGCCCCAGCATTTT
cdr3_aa: CATSRDHRTANQPQHF